The T cell receptor (beta chain) described here comes from a study of T cell responses to AZD1222 COVID-19 vaccine. Study background: Second-dose schedules of about 4 or about 12 weeks were combined. Study outcomes and limitations: When two AZD1222 doses had been given, Spike-specific TCR breadth and depth rose. No day 14 peak samples; only post-peak repertoires were characterized. Epitopes outside B.1.351 and B.1.1.7 mutated regions reportedly drew nearly half of spike TCRs.

CDR1 and CDR2 (germline): KGHSH, LQKENI. Between the trimmed V and J ends, which lost 3 bases and 0 bases, there was a span of 6 bases. The CDR3 spans 14 residues. Some clones are missing from TCRdb's copy, which holds only in-frame ones; the method was immunoSEQ multiplex PCR. This sample has about 140,000 clones, with roughly 92% found just once. About this clone: Its antigen remains unidentified.

Source: peripheral blood, taken on day 0 of AZD1222 vaccination. The TCR comes from an adult in good health. The chain has TRBV18 and TRBJ2-1, with D tentatively TRBD2 (5 bases). CDR3 loop: CASSPSGSYNEQFF. For the CDR3, the DNA is TGTGCCAGCTCACCGAGCGGCTCCTACAATGAGCAGTTCTTC. Drawing the rest from reference TRBV18 and TRBJ2-1, the complete variable domain is NAGVMQNPRHLVRRRGQEARLRCSPMKGHSHVYWYRQLPEEGLKFMVYLQKENIIDESGMPKERFSAEFPKEGPSILRIQQVVRGDSAAYFCASSPSGSYNEQFFGPGTRLTVL.